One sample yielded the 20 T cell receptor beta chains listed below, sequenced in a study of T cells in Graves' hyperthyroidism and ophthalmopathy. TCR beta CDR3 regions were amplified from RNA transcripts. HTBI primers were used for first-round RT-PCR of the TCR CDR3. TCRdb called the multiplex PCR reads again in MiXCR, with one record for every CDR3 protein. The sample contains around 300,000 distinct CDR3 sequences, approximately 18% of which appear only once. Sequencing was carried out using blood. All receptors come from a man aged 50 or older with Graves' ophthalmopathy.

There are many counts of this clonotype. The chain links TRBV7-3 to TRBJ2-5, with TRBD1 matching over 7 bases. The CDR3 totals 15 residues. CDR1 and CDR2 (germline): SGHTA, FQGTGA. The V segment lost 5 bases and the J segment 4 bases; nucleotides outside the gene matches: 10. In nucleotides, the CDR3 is TGTGCCAGCAGCCCGGCAGGGGGTTTTGCAGAGACCCAGTACTTC. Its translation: CASSPAGGFAETQYF.

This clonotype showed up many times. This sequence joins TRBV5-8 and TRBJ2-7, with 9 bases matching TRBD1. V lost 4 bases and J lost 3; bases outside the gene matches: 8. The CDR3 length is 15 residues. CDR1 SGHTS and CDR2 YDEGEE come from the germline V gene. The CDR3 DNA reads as TGTGCCAGCAGCAAGCCGACAGGGGGGGACTACGAGCAGTACTTC. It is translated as CASSKPTGGDYEQYF.

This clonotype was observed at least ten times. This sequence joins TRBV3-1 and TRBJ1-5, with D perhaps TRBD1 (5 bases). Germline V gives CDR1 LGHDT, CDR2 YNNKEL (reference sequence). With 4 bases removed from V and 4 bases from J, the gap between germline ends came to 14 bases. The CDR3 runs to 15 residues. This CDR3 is CASSLYPGPNQPQHF. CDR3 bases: TGTGCCAGCAGCCTGTACCCGGGGCCGAATCAGCCCCAGCATTTT.

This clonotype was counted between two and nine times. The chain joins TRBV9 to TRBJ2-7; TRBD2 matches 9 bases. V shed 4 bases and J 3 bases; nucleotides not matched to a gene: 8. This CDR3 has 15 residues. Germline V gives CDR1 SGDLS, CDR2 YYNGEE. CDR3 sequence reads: CASSPLAGVSYEQYF. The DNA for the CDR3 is TGTGCCAGCAGCCCCTTAGCGGGAGTGAGCTACGAGCAGTACTTC.

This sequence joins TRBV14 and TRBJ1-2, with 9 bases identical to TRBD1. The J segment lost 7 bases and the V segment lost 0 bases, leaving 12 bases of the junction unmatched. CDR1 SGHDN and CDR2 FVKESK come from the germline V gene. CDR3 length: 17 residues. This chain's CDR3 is CASSQERTGAPGSGYTF. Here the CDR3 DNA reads TGTGCCAGCAGCCAAGAGAGGACAGGGGCGCCGGGAAGTGGCTACACCTTC. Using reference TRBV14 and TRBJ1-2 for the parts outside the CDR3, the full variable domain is EAGVTQFPSHSVIEKGQTVTLRCDPISGHDNLYWYRRVMGKEIKFLLHFVKESKQDESGMPNNRFLAERTGGTYSTLKVQPAELEDSGVYFCASSQERTGAPGSGYTFGSGTRLTVV.

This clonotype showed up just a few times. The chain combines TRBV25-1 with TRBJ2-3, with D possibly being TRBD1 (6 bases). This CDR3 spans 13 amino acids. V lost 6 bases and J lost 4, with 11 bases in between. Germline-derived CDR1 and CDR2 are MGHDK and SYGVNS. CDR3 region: CASRKTGSDTQYF. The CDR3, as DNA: TGTGCCAGCAGGAAAACAGGGTCAGATACGCAGTATTTT.

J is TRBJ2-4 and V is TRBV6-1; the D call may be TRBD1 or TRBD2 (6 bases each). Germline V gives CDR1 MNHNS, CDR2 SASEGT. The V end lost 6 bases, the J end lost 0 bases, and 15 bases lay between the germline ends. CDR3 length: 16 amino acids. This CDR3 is CASRPEQGLAKNIQYF. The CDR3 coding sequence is TGTGCCAGCAGACCAGAACAGGGACTAGCCAAAAACATTCAGTACTTC.

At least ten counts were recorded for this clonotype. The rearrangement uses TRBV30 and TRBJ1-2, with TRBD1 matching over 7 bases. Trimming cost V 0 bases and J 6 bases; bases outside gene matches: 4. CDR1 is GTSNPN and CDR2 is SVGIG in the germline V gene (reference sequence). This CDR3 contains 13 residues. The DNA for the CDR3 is TGTGCCTGGAGTGTACGACAGGGCGATGGCTACACCTTC. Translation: CAWSVRQGDGYTF.

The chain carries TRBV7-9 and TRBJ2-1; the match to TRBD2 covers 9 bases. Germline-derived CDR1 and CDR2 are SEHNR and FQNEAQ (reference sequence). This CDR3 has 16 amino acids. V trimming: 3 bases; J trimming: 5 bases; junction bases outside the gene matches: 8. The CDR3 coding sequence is TGTGCCAGCAGCTTCTACGGGAGCGGGGGGCACAATGAGCAGTTCTTC. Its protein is CASSFYGSGGHNEQFF. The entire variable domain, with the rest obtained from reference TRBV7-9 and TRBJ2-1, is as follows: DTGVSQNPRHKITKRGQNVTFRCDPISEHNRLYWYRQTLGQGPEFLTYFQNEAQLEKSRLLSDRFSAERPKGSFSTLEIQRTEQGDSAMYLCASSFYGSGGHNEQFFGPGTRLTVL.

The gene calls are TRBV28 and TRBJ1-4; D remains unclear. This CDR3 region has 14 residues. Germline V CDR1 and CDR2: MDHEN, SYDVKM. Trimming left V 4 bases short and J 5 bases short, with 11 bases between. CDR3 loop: CASSSPSGNEKLFF. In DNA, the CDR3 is TGTGCCAGCAGTTCCCCCAGCGGAAATGAAAAACTGTTTTTT.

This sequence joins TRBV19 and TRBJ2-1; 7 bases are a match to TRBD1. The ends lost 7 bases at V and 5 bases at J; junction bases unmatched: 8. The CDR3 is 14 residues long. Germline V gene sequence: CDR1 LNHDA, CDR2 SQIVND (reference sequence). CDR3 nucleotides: TGTGCCAGTACCCTGGGACAGTTCAACAATGAGCAGTTCTTC. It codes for CASTLGQFNNEQFF.

The CDR3 bases are TGTGCCTCACGGGGGGACCATATAGAGGGGGAGGCGTACGAGCAGTACTTC. It encodes CASRGDHIEGEAYEQYF. V usage is TRBV7-9 and J usage is TRBJ2-7; perhaps TRBD2 as D (7 bases). The V gene's germline CDR1 is SEHNR and CDR2 FQNEAQ (reference sequence). Trimming removed 11 bases from V and 4 bases from J, with 30 bases in between. The CDR3 loop spans 17 amino acids.

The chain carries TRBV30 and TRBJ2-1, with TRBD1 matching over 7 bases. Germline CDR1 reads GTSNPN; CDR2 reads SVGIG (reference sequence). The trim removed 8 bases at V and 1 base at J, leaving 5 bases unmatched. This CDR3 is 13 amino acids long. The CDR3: CARQGRSYNEQFF. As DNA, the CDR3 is TGTGCCCGACAGGGTCGGTCCTACAATGAGCAGTTCTTC.

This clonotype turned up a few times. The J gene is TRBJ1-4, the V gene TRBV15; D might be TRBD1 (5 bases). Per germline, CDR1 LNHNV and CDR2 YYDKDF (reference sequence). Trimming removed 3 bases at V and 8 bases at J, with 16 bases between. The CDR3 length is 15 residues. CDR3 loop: CATSSPLQGTEKLFF. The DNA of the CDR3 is TGTGCCACCAGCAGTCCCCTCCAGGGAACGGAAAAACTGTTTTTT.

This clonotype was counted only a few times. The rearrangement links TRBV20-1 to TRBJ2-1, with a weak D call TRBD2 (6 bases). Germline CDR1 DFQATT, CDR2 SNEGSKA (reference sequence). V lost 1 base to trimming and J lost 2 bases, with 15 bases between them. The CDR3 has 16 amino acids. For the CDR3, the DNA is TGCAGTGCTAGAGTCCCCTCCGGCGGGACCTACAATGAGCAGTTCTTC. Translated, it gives CSARVPSGGTYNEQFF.

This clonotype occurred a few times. The CDR3 protein is CASSKGQDTEAFF. Here the CDR3 DNA reads TGTGCCAGCAGCAAAGGACAGGACACTGAAGCTTTCTTT. This chain uses TRBV12-3 or TRBV12-4 with TRBJ1-1; 7 bases are shared with TRBD1. The ends lost 6 bases at V and 3 bases at J; junction bases unmatched: 4. CDR3 length: 13 amino acids.

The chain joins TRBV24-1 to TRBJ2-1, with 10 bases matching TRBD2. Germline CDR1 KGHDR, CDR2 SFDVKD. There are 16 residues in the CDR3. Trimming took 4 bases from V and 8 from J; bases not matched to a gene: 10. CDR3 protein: CATSDRLAGDKYEQFF. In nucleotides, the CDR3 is TGTGCCACCAGTGACCGTCTAGCGGGAGATAAGTATGAGCAGTTCTTC.

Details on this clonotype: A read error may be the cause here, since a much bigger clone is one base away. The CDR3 loop is CASTGRGTGELFF. The DNA of the CDR3 is TGTGCCAGCACGGGCAGGGGCACCGGGGAGCTGTTTTTT. The chain couples TRBV2 to TRBJ2-2, with D tentatively TRBD1 (6 bases). Trimming shortened V by 7 bases and J by 4 bases, and 10 bases separated the two germline ends. Germline CDR1 and CDR2: SNHLY and FYNNEI. This CDR3 spans 13 amino acids.

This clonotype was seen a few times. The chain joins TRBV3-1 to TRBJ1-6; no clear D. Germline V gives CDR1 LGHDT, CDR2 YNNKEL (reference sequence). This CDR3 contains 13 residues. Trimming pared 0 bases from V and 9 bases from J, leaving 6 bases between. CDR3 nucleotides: TGTGCCAGCAGCCAAGATCTCAGTTCACCCCTCCACTTT. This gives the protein CASSQDLSSPLHF.

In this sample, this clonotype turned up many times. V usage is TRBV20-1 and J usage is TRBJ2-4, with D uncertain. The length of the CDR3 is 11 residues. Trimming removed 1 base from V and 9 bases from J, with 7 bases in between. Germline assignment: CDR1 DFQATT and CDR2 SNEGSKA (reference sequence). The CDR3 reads CSARAWGIQYF. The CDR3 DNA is TGCAGTGCTAGAGCCTGGGGCATTCAGTACTTC.